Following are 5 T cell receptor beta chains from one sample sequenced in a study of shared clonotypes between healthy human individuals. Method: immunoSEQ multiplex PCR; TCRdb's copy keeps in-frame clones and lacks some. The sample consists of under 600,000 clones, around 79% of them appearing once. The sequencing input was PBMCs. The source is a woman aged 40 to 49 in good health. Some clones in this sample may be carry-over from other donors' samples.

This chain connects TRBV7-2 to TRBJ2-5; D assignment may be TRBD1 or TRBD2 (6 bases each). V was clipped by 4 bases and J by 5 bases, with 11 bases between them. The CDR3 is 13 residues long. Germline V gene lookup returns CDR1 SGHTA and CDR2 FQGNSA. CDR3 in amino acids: CASSWGAEETQYF. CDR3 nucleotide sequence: TGTGCCAGCAGCTGGGGGGCGGAGGAGACCCAGTACTTC.

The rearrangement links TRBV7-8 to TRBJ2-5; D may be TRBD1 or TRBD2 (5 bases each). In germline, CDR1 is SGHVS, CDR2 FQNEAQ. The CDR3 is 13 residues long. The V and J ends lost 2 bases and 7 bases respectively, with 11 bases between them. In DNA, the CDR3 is TGTGCCAGCAGCTTAATGGGGGAGCTGACCCAGTACTTC. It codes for CASSLMGELTQYF. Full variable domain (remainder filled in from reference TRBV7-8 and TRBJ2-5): GAGVSQSPRYKVAKRGQDVALRCDPISGHVSLFWYQQALGQGPEFLTYFQNEAQLDKSGLPSDRFFAERPEGSVSTLKIQRTQQEDSAVYLCASSLMGELTQYFGPGTRLLVL.

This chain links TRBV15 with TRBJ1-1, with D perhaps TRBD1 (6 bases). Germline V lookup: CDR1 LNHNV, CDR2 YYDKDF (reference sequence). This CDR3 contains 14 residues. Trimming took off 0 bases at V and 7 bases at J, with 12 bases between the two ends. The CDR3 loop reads CATSRDSGAFEAFF. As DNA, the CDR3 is TGTGCCACCAGCAGAGATTCGGGGGCTTTTGAAGCTTTCTTT.

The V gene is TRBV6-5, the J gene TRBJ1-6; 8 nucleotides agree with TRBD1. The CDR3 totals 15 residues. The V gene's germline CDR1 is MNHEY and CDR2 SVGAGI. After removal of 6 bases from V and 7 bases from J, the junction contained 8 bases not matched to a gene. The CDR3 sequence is CASRKDREKNSPLHF. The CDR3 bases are TGTGCCAGCAGAAAGGACAGGGAAAAAAATTCACCCCTCCACTTT.

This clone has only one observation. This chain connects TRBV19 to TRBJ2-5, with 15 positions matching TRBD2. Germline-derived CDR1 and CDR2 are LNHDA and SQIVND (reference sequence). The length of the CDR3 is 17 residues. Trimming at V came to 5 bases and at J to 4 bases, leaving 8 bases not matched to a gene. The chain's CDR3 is CASSLGLAGGGRETQYF. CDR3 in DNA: TGTGCCAGTAGTTTGGGACTAGCGGGAGGAGGGCGAGAGACCCAGTACTTC.